This T cell receptor (beta chain) came from a study of blood T cell repertoires in COVID-19. Study as a whole: The United States, Italy and Spain were the sources of the acute and convalescent COVID-19 samples. In each case, the material was cDNA or gDNA derived from T cells, B-cell-depleted T cells, or PBMCs.

Authors' data handling: Amplification of reference gene primers was used by the study to estimate nucleated cell counts. TCRdb keeps only in-frame clones here, not all; method: immunoSEQ multiplex PCR. The V and J calls and clone size were taken over from that table, and D and trimming were inferred from the DNA. Of a few hundred thousand clones listed, 75% to 90% are singletons. In germline, CDR1 is GTSNPN, CDR2 SVGIG (reference sequence). Trimming removed 1 base from V and 3 bases from J; junction bases left unmatched: 4. The CDR3 extends over 14 amino acids. The chain couples TRBV30 to TRBJ2-7, with TRBD1 matching over 9 bases. Sequencing was carried out using peripheral blood. The source of this sequence is a man aged 25-40 years with acute or convalescent COVID-19. In DNA form, the CDR3 reads TGTGCCTGGAGTGGAGTGACAGGGGGCTACGAGCAGTACTTC. Protein sequence: CAWSGVTGGYEQYF.